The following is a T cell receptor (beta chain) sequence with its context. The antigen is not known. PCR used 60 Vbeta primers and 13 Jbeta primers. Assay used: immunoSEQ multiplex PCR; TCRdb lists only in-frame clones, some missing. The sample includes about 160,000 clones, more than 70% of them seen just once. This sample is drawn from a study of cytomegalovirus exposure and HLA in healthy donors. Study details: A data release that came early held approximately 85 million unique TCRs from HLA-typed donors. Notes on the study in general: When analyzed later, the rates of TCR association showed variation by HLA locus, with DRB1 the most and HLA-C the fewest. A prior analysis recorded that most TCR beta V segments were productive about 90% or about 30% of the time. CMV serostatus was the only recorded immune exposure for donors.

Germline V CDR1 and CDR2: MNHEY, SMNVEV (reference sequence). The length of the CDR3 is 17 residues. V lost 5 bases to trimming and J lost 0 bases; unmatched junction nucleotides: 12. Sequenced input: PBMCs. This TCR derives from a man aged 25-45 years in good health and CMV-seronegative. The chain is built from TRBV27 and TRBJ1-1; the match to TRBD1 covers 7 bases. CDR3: CASSPIRTGAVNTEAFF. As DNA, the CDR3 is TGTGCCAGCAGTCCGATTAGGACAGGCGCCGTGAACACTGAAGCTTTCTTT.